This T cell receptor beta chain was found in a study of blood T cell repertoires in COVID-19. As handled by the study authors: Researchers report that nucleated cell counts were estimated from reference gene primer amplification. Repertoires were generated with immunoSEQ multiplex PCR, while TCRdb's copy carries only in-frame clones and drops some. V and J calls and clone size are those listed in that table; D and trimming were worked out from the DNA. The table lists 55,000 to 90,000 clones, around 89% of them singletons. V shed 8 bases and J 3 bases; nucleotides not matched to a gene: 4. CDR3 size: 13 residues. Germline V gene sequence: CDR1 MNHEY, CDR2 SVGAGI.

The rearrangement uses TRBV6-5 and TRBJ2-1; 7 nucleotides align to TRBD2. The receptor was derived from a human donor in a cohort sampled during active COVID-19. The sequenced material came from peripheral blood. CDR3 amino acids: CASRDYIYNEQFF. DNA for the CDR3: TGTGCCAGCCGGGACTATATCTACAATGAGCAGTTCTTC.